This is a list of T cell receptor beta chains from one sample in a study of identical twins. TCRdb re-derived calls from the 5' RACE reads in MiXCR, one entry per CDR3 protein. The top ten clones hold 4% to 5.5% of a sample with 650,000 to 750,000 distinct CDR3 sequences, around 20% of them seen once. These data were likewise used in another study, on T cells expressing NK-cell markers.

Sequencing was done on a sample of PBMCs. These TCRs come from a woman under 30 in good health. Each CDR3 is given with its conserved first and last residue. Fields, in order: clone size, J gene, V gene, CDR3 length, D gene, CDR3 DNA, CDR3 protein. D genes are given only for firm matches. Some rows mark clone size as missing; the rest say once, few, many or name a class of expanded clone.

>-|TRBJ2-3|TRBV9|16|-
TGTGCCAGCAGCCCTCAGAGGTCGGGTGGTACAGATACGCAGTATTTT
CASSPQRSGGTDTQYF
>-|TRBJ2-1|TRBV7-6|19|TRBD2
TGTGCCAGCAGCTCGCCCTTTAGCGGGGGGCATAGCTCCTACAATGAGCAGTTCTTC
CASSSPFSGGHSSYNEQFF
>-|TRBJ2-1|TRBV10-3|15|TRBD2
TGTGCCATCAGTGATTCGAGCGGGGGGGCTGGTGAGCAGTTCTTC
CAISDSSGGAGEQFF
>-|TRBJ2-7|TRBV4-2|15|TRBD1
TGTGCCAGCAGCCAATTTTGGACAGGGGGCCACGAGCAGTACTTC
CASSQFWTGGHEQYF
>few|TRBJ2-7|TRBV18|14|TRBD2
TGTGCCAGCTCACCCAGGGAGGGGACCTACGAGCAGTACTTC
CASSPREGTYEQYF
>-|TRBJ2-5|TRBV15|16|TRBD2
TGTGCCACCAGCACCACACCGGGACTAGGGTCTGAGACCCAGTACTTC
CATSTTPGLGSETQYF
>-|TRBJ2-5|TRBV20-1|16|TRBD1
TGCAGTGCTAGAGATTTTAAAGAGGGGGCCCTGGAGACCCAGTACTTC
CSARDFKEGALETQYF
>-|TRBJ2-1|TRBV2|13|TRBD1
TGTGCCAGCAGGGGGACAGGGAGCGATGAGCAGTTCTTC
CASRGTGSDEQFF
>-|TRBJ2-1|TRBV20-1|16|TRBD2
TGCAGTGCTAGAGATAAACTAGCGGTTACCTACAATGAGCAGTTCTTC
CSARDKLAVTYNEQFF
>-|TRBJ2-7|TRBV12-3/TRBV12-4|14|-
TGTGCCAGCAGTTTAACACAGCTCTTGGCCGAGCAGTACTTC
CASSLTQLLAEQYF
>few|TRBJ1-6|TRBV10-3|15|-
TGTGCCATCAGTGAGTCGAACAGGATCAATTCACCCCTCCACTTT
CAISESNRINSPLHF
>-|TRBJ2-7|TRBV11-3|14|-
TGTGCCAGCAGCCCCGGGGGGGGACAGACCGAGCAGTACTTC
CASSPGGGQTEQYF
>few|TRBJ2-4|TRBV7-2|12|-
TGTGCCAGCAGCTCTCCGGGGAACATTCAGTACTTC
CASSSPGNIQYF
>-|TRBJ2-2|TRBV20-1|13|-
TGCAGTGCTAGCCCGGGACGAAGCGGGGAGCTGTTTTTT
CSASPGRSGELFF
>-|TRBJ2-1|TRBV5-1|15|-
TGCGCCAGCAGCCCCCAGGCCACGGAATACAATGAGCAGTTCTTC
CASSPQATEYNEQFF
>-|TRBJ2-5|TRBV20-1|14|TRBD1
TGCAGTGCCCTGCCGAGACAGGGTCGTGAGACCCAGTACTTC
CSALPRQGRETQYF
>-|TRBJ2-4|TRBV2|14|-
TGTGCCAGCAGGAGACAGTGGGCCAAAAACATTCAGTACTTC
CASRRQWAKNIQYF
>-|TRBJ2-2|TRBV28|13|TRBD1
TGTGCCAGCCGGCAGGGGGCTTCCGGGGAGCTGTTTTTT
CASRQGASGELFF
>many|TRBJ2-7|TRBV3-1|13|-
TGTGCCAGCAGCTCACGGGAGAGCAACGAGCAGTACTTC
CASSSRESNEQYF
>-|TRBJ2-7|TRBV5-1|15|-
TGCGCCAGCAGCTTGTGGTCGGCCGAGTCCTACGAGCAGTACTTC
CASSLWSAESYEQYF
>-|TRBJ2-3|TRBV5-1|13|-
TGCGCCAGCAGCGACACCGGCACAGATACGCAGTATTTT
CASSDTGTDTQYF
>-|TRBJ2-3|TRBV2|13|-
TGTGCCAGCAGTAAGAACATGGGAGATACGCAGTATTTT
CASSKNMGDTQYF
>-|TRBJ1-1|TRBV18|14|-
TGTGCCAGCTCACGCGGGGTCGGGAGCACTGAAGCTTTCTTT
CASSRGVGSTEAFF
>-|TRBJ2-5|TRBV20-1|14|-
TGCAGTGCTCCTAGTTGGACGGGGCAAGAGACCCAGTACTTC
CSAPSWTGQETQYF
>once|TRBJ1-4|TRBV5-5|17|-
TGTGCCAGCAGCTTCGGGCAGGTCGTCGCAACTAATGAAAAACTGTTTTTT
CASSFGQVVATNEKLFF
>few|TRBJ2-7|TRBV10-2|11|-
TGCGCCAGCGGACGCTATGACGAGCAGTACTTC
CASGRYDEQYF
>few|TRBJ2-2|TRBV12-3/TRBV12-4|20|TRBD2
TGTGCCAGCAGTTTAGCCGGGACTAGCTCCGTTGATGGGCCCACCGGGGAGCTGTTTTTT
CASSLAGTSSVDGPTGELFF
>-|TRBJ2-1|TRBV6-2/TRBV6-3|15|-
TGTGCCAGCAGTTACTGGGGACTGGTCTACAATGAGCAGTTCTTC
CASSYWGLVYNEQFF